Each of the 8 T cell receptor beta chains below was sequenced from the same sample in a study of cytomegalovirus exposure and HLA in healthy donors. The PCR contained 60 Vbeta and 13 Jbeta primers. Sequenced by immunoSEQ multiplex PCR; TCRdb stores in-frame clones only, minus some. The specimen's table records 200,000 to 250,000 clones. Sequencing was performed on PBMCs. The receptors were gathered from a woman in her twenties or thirties in good health and CMV-seropositive.

The chain recombines TRBV7-2 with TRBJ2-7; no clear D. The V end was cut by 3 bases, the J end by 2 bases, with 8 bases between. The CDR3 sequence is 13 residues long. Germline V lookup: CDR1 SGHTA, CDR2 FQGNSA. CDR3 loop: CASSLQAPYEQYF. CDR3 DNA sequence: TGTGCCAGCAGCTTGCAGGCCCCCTACGAGCAGTACTTC.

This sequence joins TRBV5-1 and TRBJ2-7; 7 bases align to TRBD1. J was trimmed by 2 bases and V by 2 bases; bases with no gene match: 4. There are 14 residues in the CDR3. The germline V gene encodes CDR1 SGHRS and CDR2 YFSETQ. The CDR3 DNA reads TGCGCCAGCAGCTTAACGACAGGGCCCTACGAGCAGTACTTC. This sequence encodes CASSLTTGPYEQYF.

The chain uses TRBV30 and TRBJ2-5; 8 nucleotides agree with TRBD2. J lost 6 bases, V lost 8 bases, and 8 bases had no gene match. This CDR3 has 12 amino acids. Germline V CDR1 and CDR2: GTSNPN, SVGIG (reference sequence). The CDR3: CATEREWKTQYF. CDR3 nucleotide sequence: TGTGCCACGGAGCGGGAGTGGAAGACCCAGTACTTC.

V usage is TRBV11-2 and J usage is TRBJ2-5, with a possible D match to TRBD1 (5 bases). CDR1 and CDR2 (germline): SGHAT, FQNNGV. Trimming left V 5 bases short and J 2 bases short, with 9 bases between. The CDR3 covers 13 residues. CDR3 sequence (DNA): TGTGCCAGCAGCCTGGGGCCGCAAGAGACCCAGTACTTC. The encoded protein is CASSLGPQETQYF.

The chain is built from TRBV6-5 and TRBJ1-1; possible D gene TRBD1, 5 bases. The CDR3 spans 15 residues. Germline V gene data show CDR1 as MNHEY and CDR2 as SVGAGI. V was shortened by 2 bases and J by 6 bases, with 16 bases between the two germline ends. This CDR3 is CASSYGGGNVPEAFF. DNA for the CDR3: TGTGCCAGCAGTTACGGGGGGGGTAACGTACCTGAAGCTTTCTTT.

The chain recombines TRBV19 with TRBJ1-3, with D possibly being TRBD1 (5 bases). CDR3 length: 16 residues. Trimming pared 0 bases from V and 3 bases from J, leaving 12 bases between. CDR1 and CDR2 from the germline V gene are LNHDA and SQIVND (reference sequence). This CDR3 reads CASSIETGDYGNTIYF. For the CDR3, the DNA is TGTGCCAGTAGTATAGAAACAGGCGATTATGGAAACACCATATATTTT. Variable domain in full (rest from reference TRBV19 and TRBJ1-3): DGGITQSPKYLFRKEGQNVTLSCEQNLNHDAMYWYRQDPGQGLRLIYYSQIVNDFQKGDIAEGYSVSREKKESFPLTVTSAQKNPTAFYLCASSIETGDYGNTIYFGEGSWLTVV.

The V call is TRBV5-6, the J call TRBJ2-6, with D possibly matching TRBD1 (6 bases). The CDR3 contains 18 residues. The V gene lost 4 bases and the J gene lost 0 bases, with 17 bases spanning the gap. Per germline, CDR1 SGHDT and CDR2 YYEEEE. The CDR3 coding sequence is TGTGCCAGCAGCCCCTTGAAACAGGGTTACTCTGGGGCCAACGTCCTGACTTTC. Residues: CASSPLKQGYSGANVLTF. Full variable domain (outside the CDR3, taken from reference TRBV5-6 and TRBJ2-6): DAGVTQSPTHLIKTRGQQVTLRCSPKSGHDTVSWYQQALGQGPQFIFQYYEEEERQRGNFPDRFSGHQFPNYSSELNVNALLLGDSALYLCASSPLKQGYSGANVLTFGAGSRLTVL.

The chain couples TRBV5-1 to TRBJ2-7; 13 bases line up with TRBD2. Losses at the gene ends were 4 bases for V and 0 bases for J; bases not matched to a gene: 7. Germline-derived CDR1 and CDR2 are SGHRS and YFSETQ. The CDR3 sequence is 17 residues long. The CDR3 here is CASSRGLAGTDSYEQYF. Here the CDR3 DNA reads TGCGCCAGCAGCCGGGGACTAGCGGGGACCGACTCCTACGAGCAGTACTTC.